This T cell receptor (beta chain) emerged from a study of blood T cell repertoires in COVID-19. Overall study context: Some COVID-19 samples were acute and others convalescent; all came from the United States, Italy and Spain. From T cells, B-cell-depleted T cells, or PBMCs came the material, which was cDNA or gDNA.

Source study methods: Estimation of nucleated cell counts was performed using reference gene primer amplification. Assay: immunoSEQ multiplex PCR; the TCRdb copy retains only in-frame clones and omits some. The V and J calls and clone size were taken over from that table, and D and trimming were inferred from the DNA. The table has some 59,000 clones, roughly nine tenths seen once. Trimming stripped 10 bases from V and 4 bases from J, with 5 bases between. CDR1 is LNHDA and CDR2 is SQIVND in the germline V gene (reference sequence). The CDR3 is 10 residues long. The count of this clone is one. Specimen: peripheral blood. The receptor's source is a man aged 55 to 70 with acute or convalescent COVID-19. The J gene is TRBJ1-3, the V gene TRBV19; unclear D gene. The CDR3 sequence: CATSGNTIYF. CDR3 in DNA: TGTGCCACGTCCGGAAACACCATATATTTT.